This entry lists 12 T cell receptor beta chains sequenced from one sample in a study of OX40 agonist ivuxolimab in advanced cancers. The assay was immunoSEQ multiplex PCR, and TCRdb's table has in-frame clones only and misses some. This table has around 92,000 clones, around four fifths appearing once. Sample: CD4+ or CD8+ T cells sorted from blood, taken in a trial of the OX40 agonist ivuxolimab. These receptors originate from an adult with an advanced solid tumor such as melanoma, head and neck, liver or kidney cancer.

CDR3 in DNA: TGTGCCAGCTCACCGTCCTTGAACACTGAAGCTTTCTTT. Translating it yields CASSPSLNTEAFF. The chain couples TRBV18 to TRBJ1-1, with unresolved D. The germline CDR1 and CDR2 sequences are KGHSH and LQKENI. The CDR3 loop spans 13 amino acids. V shed 3 bases and J shed 0 bases, with 5 bases lying between them.

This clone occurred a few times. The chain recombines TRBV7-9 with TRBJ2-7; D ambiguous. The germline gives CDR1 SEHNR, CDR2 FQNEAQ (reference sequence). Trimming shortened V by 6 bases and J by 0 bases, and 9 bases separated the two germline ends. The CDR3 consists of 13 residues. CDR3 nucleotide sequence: TGTGCCAGCAGAGACAAGAGCTCCTACGAGCAGTACTTC. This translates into CASRDKSSYEQYF.

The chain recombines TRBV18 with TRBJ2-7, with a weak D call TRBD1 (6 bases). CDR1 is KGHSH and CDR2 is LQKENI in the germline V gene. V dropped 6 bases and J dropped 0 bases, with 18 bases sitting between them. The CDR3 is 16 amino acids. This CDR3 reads CASSGAAGLSSYEQYV. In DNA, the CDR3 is TGTGCCAGCTCGGGGGCTGCGGGTCTGAGCTCCTACGAGCAGTACGTC.

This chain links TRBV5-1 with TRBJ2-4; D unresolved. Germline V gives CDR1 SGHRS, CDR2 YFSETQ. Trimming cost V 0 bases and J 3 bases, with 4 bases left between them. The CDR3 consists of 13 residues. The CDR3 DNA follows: TGCGCCAGCAGCTTGGGGAACAAAAACATTCAGTACTTC. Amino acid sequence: CASSLGNKNIQYF.

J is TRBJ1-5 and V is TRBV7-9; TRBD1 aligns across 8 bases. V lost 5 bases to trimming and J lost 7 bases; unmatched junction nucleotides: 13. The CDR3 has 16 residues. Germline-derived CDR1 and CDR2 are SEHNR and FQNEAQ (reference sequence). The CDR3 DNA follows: TGTGCCAGCAGCCCCGGGACAGGAGGGGACCTGCAGCCCCAGCATTTT. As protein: CASSPGTGGDLQPQHF.

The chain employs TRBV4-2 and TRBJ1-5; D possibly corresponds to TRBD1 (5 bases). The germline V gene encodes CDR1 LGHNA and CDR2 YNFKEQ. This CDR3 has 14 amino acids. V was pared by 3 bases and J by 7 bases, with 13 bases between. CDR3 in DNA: TGTGCCAGCAGCCACGGACGGGGCGGCCAGCCCCAGCATTTT. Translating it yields CASSHGRGGQPQHF.

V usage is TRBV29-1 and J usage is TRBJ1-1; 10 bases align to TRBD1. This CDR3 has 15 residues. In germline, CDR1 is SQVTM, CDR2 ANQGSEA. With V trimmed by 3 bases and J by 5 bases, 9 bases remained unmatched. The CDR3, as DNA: TGCAGCGTTGAGAGGGGGACAGGGGCGAAAACTGAAGCTTTCTTT. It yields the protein CSVERGTGAKTEAFF.

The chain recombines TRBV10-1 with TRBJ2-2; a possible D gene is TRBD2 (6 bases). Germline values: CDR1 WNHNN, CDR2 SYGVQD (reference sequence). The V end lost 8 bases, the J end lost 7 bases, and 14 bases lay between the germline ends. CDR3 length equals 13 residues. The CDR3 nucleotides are TGCGCCAGCTCGGGACGGGAGTTCGGGGAGCTGTTTTTT. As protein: CASSGREFGELFF.

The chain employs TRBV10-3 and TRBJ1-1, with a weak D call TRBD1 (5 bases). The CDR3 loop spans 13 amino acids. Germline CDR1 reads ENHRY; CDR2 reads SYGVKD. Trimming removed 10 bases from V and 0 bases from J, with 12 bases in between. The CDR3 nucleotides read TGTGCCAGCAGGGCCGGGGTGAACACTGAAGCTTTCTTT. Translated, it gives CASRAGVNTEAFF.

CDR3 sequence: CASSFDVGNTIYF. CDR3 bases: TGTGCCAGCAGCTTTGACGTGGGAAACACCATATATTTT. The chain couples TRBV5-6 to TRBJ1-3; no clear D. Trimming took off 2 bases at V and 4 bases at J, with 7 bases between the two ends. Per the germline V gene, CDR1 is SGHDT and CDR2 is YYEEEE. CDR3 length equals 13 residues.

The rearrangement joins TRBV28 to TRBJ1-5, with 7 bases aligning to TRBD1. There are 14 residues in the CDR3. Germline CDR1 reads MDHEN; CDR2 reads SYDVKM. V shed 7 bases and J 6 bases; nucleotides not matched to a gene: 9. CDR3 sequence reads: CASNRQGVVQPQHF. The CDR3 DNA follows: TGTGCCAGCAATAGGCAGGGGGTTGTTCAGCCCCAGCATTTT.

CDR3 region: CSARTGLHQPQHF. The CDR3 nucleotides are TGCAGCGCCCGGACAGGGCTTCATCAGCCCCAGCATTTT. V gene TRBV29-1 combines with J gene TRBJ1-5; 8 nucleotides match TRBD1. Per the germline V gene, CDR1 is SQVTM and CDR2 is ANQGSEA. With 7 bases clipped from V and 5 bases from J, the junction kept 7 bases outside the gene matches. CDR3 length equals 13 residues. The full variable domain, completed using reference TRBV29-1 and TRBJ1-5, is SAVISQKPSRDICQRGTSLTIQCQVDSQVTMMFWYRQQPGQSLTLIATANQGSEATYESGFVIDKFPISRPNLTFSTLTVSNMSPEDSSIYLCSARTGLHQPQHFGDGTRLSIL.